The present TCR beta chain was sequenced within a study of persistence of HIV-infected CD4 T cells. Trimming stripped 1 base from V and 8 bases from J, with 15 bases between. There are 16 residues in the CDR3. The germline CDR1 and CDR2 sequences are LGHNA and YNFKEQ. An overlapping HIV-1 Gag peptide pool stimulated these cells at about 1 ug/peptide/mL. CD40L-negative CD69-negative CD45RO-high memory CD4+ T cells were sorted as populations depleted of antigen-responding cells. The libraries were made with immunoSEQ version 4 in survey mode. Profiling relied on immunoSEQ multiplex PCR, and the TCRdb table lists in-frame clones only, not all of them. The table lists about 36,000 clones, roughly 80% of them singletons, with around 1% in the top ten. Comments on this clone: Its antigen is not identified.

The sequencing used cultured CD4+ T cells from PBMCs, collected from a patient who received antiretroviral therapy. The V and J genes are TRBV4-2 and TRBJ1-6; D may be TRBD1 (6 bases). The sequence derives from an adult with HIV. The donor label of this sample is uncertain. CDR3 in DNA: TGTGCCAGCAGCCAAGTTAGGGGGGGCAGGGATTCACCCCTCCACTTT. Amino acid sequence: CASSQVRGGRDSPLHF.